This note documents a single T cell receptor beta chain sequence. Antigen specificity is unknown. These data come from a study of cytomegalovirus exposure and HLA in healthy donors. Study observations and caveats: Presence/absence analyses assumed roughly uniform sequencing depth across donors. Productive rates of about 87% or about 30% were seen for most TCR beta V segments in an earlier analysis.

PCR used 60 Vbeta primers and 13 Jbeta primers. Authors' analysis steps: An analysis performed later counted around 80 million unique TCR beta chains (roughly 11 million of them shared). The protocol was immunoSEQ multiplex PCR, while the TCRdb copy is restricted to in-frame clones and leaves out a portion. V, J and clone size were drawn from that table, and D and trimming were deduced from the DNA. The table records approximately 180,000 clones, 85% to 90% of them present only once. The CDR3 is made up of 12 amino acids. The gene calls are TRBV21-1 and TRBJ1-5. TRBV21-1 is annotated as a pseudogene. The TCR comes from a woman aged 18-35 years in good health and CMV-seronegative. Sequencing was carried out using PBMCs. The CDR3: CAPLGGTEPQHF. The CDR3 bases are TGTGCCCCTCTGGGGGGGACGGAGCCCCAGCATTTT.